Listed below are T cell receptor beta chains from one sample, sequenced in a study of early T cells in non-severe SARS-CoV-2 infection. MiXCR, run by TCRdb on the 5' RACE reads, gives a single entry per CDR3 protein. The sample lists roughly 51,000 distinct CDR3 sequences, around 6.5% occurring once. The material sequenced was whole blood, taken at baseline. Receptors originate from an adult who was a healthcare worker with PCR-confirmed SARS-CoV-2 infection or an uninfected control (not recorded which). Each CDR3 is given with its conserved first and last residue.

J gene: TRBJ2-7
V gene: TRBV7-9
CDR3 protein: CASTLARGTSYEQYF

J gene: TRBJ2-1
V gene: TRBV20-1
CDR3 protein: CSARDGKQGSYNEQFF

J gene: TRBJ2-1
V gene: TRBV11-2
CDR3 protein: CASSLLDEQFF

J gene: TRBJ2-1
V gene: TRBV3-1
CDR3 protein: CASSPGLARSVTNEQFF

J gene: TRBJ2-5
V gene: TRBV28
CDR3 protein: CASRGTADRETQYF

J gene: TRBJ2-1
V gene: TRBV11-2
CDR3 protein: CASSLGQGAHEQFF

J gene: TRBJ1-2
V gene: TRBV4-3
CDR3 protein: CASSQDRGARYGYTF

J gene: TRBJ2-2
V gene: TRBV28
CDR3 protein: CASTSNPKANTGELFF

J gene: TRBJ1-1
V gene: TRBV6-2/TRBV6-3
CDR3 protein: CASRAGPTKKNTEAFF

J gene: TRBJ1-5
V gene: TRBV7-2
CDR3 protein: CASSPRVGGGNQPQHF

J gene: TRBJ2-6
V gene: TRBV20-1
CDR3 protein: CSASPLSGANVLTF

J gene: TRBJ1-4
V gene: TRBV4-3
CDR3 protein: CASSQGTTEGSLGEKLFF

J gene: TRBJ1-5
V gene: TRBV12-3/TRBV12-4
CDR3 protein: CASSPVRVGPQHF

J gene: TRBJ1-6
V gene: TRBV19
CDR3 protein: CASSMLGDASPLHF

J gene: TRBJ2-7
V gene: TRBV18
CDR3 protein: CASSSTAGAGEQYF

J gene: TRBJ2-2
V gene: TRBV3-1
CDR3 protein: CASSPRSKNTGELFF

J gene: TRBJ2-7
V gene: TRBV7-6
CDR3 protein: CASSFGGQGTYEQYF

J gene: TRBJ2-7
V gene: TRBV12-3/TRBV12-4
CDR3 protein: CASSRQANTYEQYF

J gene: TRBJ2-3
V gene: TRBV7-9
CDR3 protein: CASSLGSGAWGTQYF

J gene: TRBJ1-1
V gene: TRBV7-9
CDR3 protein: CASSLAGSALAFF

J gene: TRBJ2-5
V gene: TRBV7-9
CDR3 protein: CASSLGQGAQETQYF

J gene: TRBJ2-6
V gene: TRBV6-5
CDR3 protein: CASSYSVVLGANVLTF

J gene: TRBJ1-6
V gene: TRBV4-2
CDR3 protein: CASSPEDRNSPLHF

J gene: TRBJ2-3
V gene: TRBV25-1
CDR3 protein: CASRGHTVDSTDTQYF

J gene: TRBJ2-3
V gene: TRBV10-2
CDR3 protein: CASTVAGGTDTQYF

J gene: TRBJ2-5
V gene: TRBV7-2
CDR3 protein: CASSLAGSGETQYF

J gene: TRBJ1-1
V gene: TRBV5-6
CDR3 protein: CATLSRWRNTEAFF

J gene: TRBJ2-7
V gene: TRBV12-3/TRBV12-4
CDR3 protein: CASSLGGARYEQYF

J gene: TRBJ2-5
V gene: TRBV7-8
CDR3 protein: CASSPRTGATETQYF

J gene: TRBJ1-6
V gene: TRBV27
CDR3 protein: CASGGTGGNILDNSPLHF

J gene: TRBJ1-5
V gene: TRBV2
CDR3 protein: CASTGEGNQPQHF

J gene: TRBJ2-2
V gene: TRBV5-4
CDR3 protein: CASSSAGTRNGELFF

J gene: TRBJ1-4
V gene: TRBV9
CDR3 protein: CASSVAPGLANEKLFF

J gene: TRBJ1-1
V gene: TRBV9
CDR3 protein: CASSVETGNTEAFF

J gene: TRBJ2-7
V gene: TRBV20-1
CDR3 protein: CSAGKVEQYF

J gene: TRBJ1-1
V gene: TRBV2
CDR3 protein: CASSEAGVGNTEAFF

J gene: TRBJ1-2
V gene: TRBV7-9
CDR3 protein: CASSPKDRGGTDYGYTF

J gene: TRBJ2-7
V gene: TRBV3-1
CDR3 protein: CASSQGPGPSYEQYF

J gene: TRBJ2-7
V gene: TRBV10-1
CDR3 protein: CASSARLGRGSDEQYF

J gene: TRBJ1-5
V gene: TRBV7-2
CDR3 protein: CASSLMSNQPQHF

J gene: TRBJ2-3
V gene: TRBV11-2
CDR3 protein: CASSLVSDTQYF

J gene: TRBJ2-7
V gene: TRBV7-2
CDR3 protein: CASSLSAGSSYEQYF

J gene: TRBJ2-1
V gene: TRBV20-1
CDR3 protein: CSATRGSSYNEQFF

J gene: TRBJ2-2
V gene: TRBV7-9
CDR3 protein: CASRLRDTGELFF

J gene: TRBJ1-2
V gene: TRBV11-2
CDR3 protein: CASSLGPGVSYGYTF